The table lists the clone carrying this TCR beta chain with a count of one. Its specificity is unknown. Germline CDR1 reads MDHEN; CDR2 reads SYDVKM. Trimming removed 6 bases from V and 3 bases from J, with 18 bases in between. There are 15 residues in the CDR3. These data originate in a study of PD-1 blockade in classical Hodgkin lymphoma. General study results and limits: Significant TCR diversity gains by C4D1 occurred in CD4+ but not CD8+ cells.

The table came from immunoSEQ multiplex PCR; TCRdb's copy has only in-frame clones and leaves some out. Of 25,000 to 30,000 clones listed, 70% to 90% were seen once; the top ten hold about 0.45%. Time point meaning: cycle 4 day 1 (C4D1), after 6 weeks of nivolumab. Relapses following autologous stem cell transplantation were seen in all patients, with brentuximab vedotin exposure varying. With magnetic negative selection, CD4+ T cells were purified from PBMCs that had been thawed. This receptor was taken from a human donor with classical Hodgkin lymphoma. The material sequenced was CD4+ T cells from blood, taken before the fourth cycle of nivolumab. The chain combines TRBV28 with TRBJ2-7; D assignment may be TRBD1 or TRBD2 (5 bases each). The chain's CDR3 is CASSPHTGPHYEQYF. DNA of the CDR3: TGTGCCAGCAGCCCACACACGGGACCCCACTACGAGCAGTACTTC.